This T cell receptor beta chain was captured by sequencing in a study of blood T cell repertoires in COVID-19. V lost 4 bases and J 4 bases, leaving 13 bases between the germline ends. Per the germline V gene, CDR1 is SGHTA and CDR2 is FQGNSA. The CDR3 has 14 residues. The protocol was immunoSEQ multiplex PCR, while the TCRdb copy is restricted to in-frame clones and leaves out a portion. The sample yields about 130,000 clones, roughly 89% seen once. The V gene is TRBV7-2, the J gene TRBJ2-5; TRBD1 might be the D (6 bases). Specimen: peripheral blood. The sequence derives from a man between 60 and 75 years old with COVID-19, enrolled during active disease. This CDR3 reads CASSSETGRETQYF. CDR3 coding DNA: TGTGCCAGCAGCTCCGAGACAGGACGAGAGACCCAGTACTTC.